This TCR beta chain came from a study of control samples from healthy donors and cancer patients. Unmatched junction bases numbered 4, after V lost 3 bases and J lost 4 bases. The V gene's germline CDR1 is LNHDA and CDR2 SQIVND (reference sequence). CDR3 size: 14 residues. The protocol was immunoSEQ multiplex PCR, while the TCRdb copy is restricted to in-frame clones and leaves out a portion. There are 90,000 or so clones in the sample; about 85% occur only once, and approximately 20% lies in the top ten. The sequencing sample was made of blood. The receptor was derived from a man in his thirties or forties in good health. This sequence joins TRBV19 and TRBJ1-1, with TRBD1 matching 8 bases. The CDR3 DNA reads TGTGCCAGTAGTATGACAGGGGTTTTCACTGAAGCTTTCTTT. It yields the protein CASSMTGVFTEAFF.